The present T cell receptor beta chain was sequenced within a study of blood T cell repertoires in COVID-19. Study-wide context: The study drew acute and convalescent COVID-19 samples from the United States, Italy and Spain.

Original processing notes: Estimation of nucleated cell counts was performed using reference gene primer amplification. The repertoire was sequenced with immunoSEQ multiplex PCR; TCRdb's copy has only in-frame clones and lacks some. V, J and clone size reflect that table, while D and trimming were determined from the DNA. The sample holds just under 350,000 clones, 87% seen once. This clone occurred a few times. The length of the CDR3 is 15 residues. The ends lost 4 bases at V and 0 bases at J; junction bases unmatched: 3. The germline V gene encodes CDR1 SGHRS and CDR2 YFSETQ. Seattle-derived patients entered the study during active infection and were followed longitudinally.

The TCR comes from a woman aged 50 to 65 with COVID-19, enrolled during active disease. This sequence joins TRBV5-1 and TRBJ2-2; 7 nucleotides line up with TRBD1. The sample was peripheral blood. CDR3 sequence reads: CASSRDRTNTGELFF. DNA for the CDR3: TGCGCCAGCAGCCGGGACAGAACGAACACCGGGGAGCTGTTTTTT.